A selection of T cell receptor beta chains follows, all from one sample in a study of identical twins. Each CDR3 protein gets one entry after TCRdb re-called the 5' RACE reads with MiXCR. The data show hundreds of thousands of distinct CDR3 sequences, with over 15% seen just once and around 13% held by the top ten. The data also belong to a second study, concerning T cells expressing NK-cell markers.

The sequencing input was PBMCs. The receptors here all came from a woman aged 18 to 35 in good health. CDR3s include the opening cysteine and the closing phenylalanine or tryptophan. Fields, in order: CDR3 DNA, CDR3 protein, J gene, D gene, V gene, clone size. The D gene is left open where the match is weak. Not every row has a clone size; where given, it reads once, few, many or a size class.

CDR3nt: TGTGCCAGCAGCCCACAGGCGACAGGGGGTTGGGAGACCCAGTACTTC
CDR3aa: CASSPQATGGWETQYF
j_gene: TRBJ2-5
d_gene: TRBD1
v_gene: TRBV7-3
abundance: many

CDR3nt: TGTGCCAGCAGCTTAGAGTACAGGGGAAATTCACCCCTCCACTTT
CDR3aa: CASSLEYRGNSPLHF
j_gene: TRBJ1-6
d_gene: TRBD1
v_gene: TRBV7-2
abundance: NA

CDR3nt: TGCGCCAGCAGCCAAGATGAGGAAGGGGAGGGAGAGACCCAGTACTTC
CDR3aa: CASSQDEEGEGETQYF
j_gene: TRBJ2-5
d_gene: TRBD2
v_gene: TRBV4-3
abundance: NA

CDR3nt: TGTGCCAGCAACCCACAGGGGGTAGCCTACGAGCAGTACTTC
CDR3aa: CASNPQGVAYEQYF
j_gene: TRBJ2-7
d_gene: TRBD1
v_gene: TRBV25-1
abundance: NA

CDR3nt: TGTGCCAGCAGCCACGGCAGGGGCCCGTATAAGAGCAATCAGCCCCAGCATTTT
CDR3aa: CASSHGRGPYKSNQPQHF
j_gene: TRBJ1-5
d_gene: NA
v_gene: TRBV3-1
abundance: NA

CDR3nt: TGTGCCACCAGCGGAAACAGAAACTACGAGCAGTACTTC
CDR3aa: CATSGNRNYEQYF
j_gene: TRBJ2-7
d_gene: NA
v_gene: TRBV15
abundance: NA

CDR3nt: TGTGCCAGCAGCTTGTGGGGGGACACCTATTACGAGCAGTACTTC
CDR3aa: CASSLWGDTYYEQYF
j_gene: TRBJ2-7
d_gene: NA
v_gene: TRBV5-6
abundance: few

CDR3nt: TGCGCCAGCAGCCAAGATGTTTTCGCGGGAGCCACGACAGATACGCAGTATTTT
CDR3aa: CASSQDVFAGATTDTQYF
j_gene: TRBJ2-3
d_gene: TRBD2
v_gene: TRBV4-3
abundance: few

CDR3nt: TGCGCCAGCAGCCCTCCGGGACTAGCGGACTACGAGCAGTACTTC
CDR3aa: CASSPPGLADYEQYF
j_gene: TRBJ2-7
d_gene: TRBD2
v_gene: TRBV4-1
abundance: NA

CDR3nt: TGCGCCAGCAGCCAGGGACACGTTCTAACCGGGGAGCTGTTTTTT
CDR3aa: CASSQGHVLTGELFF
j_gene: TRBJ2-2
d_gene: NA
v_gene: TRBV4-3
abundance: NA

CDR3nt: TGTGCCAGCAGTTTAGGGATCTCGAGAGGTGGGTTCTTC
CDR3aa: CASSLGISRGGFF
j_gene: TRBJ2-1
d_gene: NA
v_gene: TRBV12-3/TRBV12-4
abundance: few

CDR3nt: TGCGCCAGCAGCTTACGGACAAAGAACTATGGCTACACCTTC
CDR3aa: CASSLRTKNYGYTF
j_gene: TRBJ1-2
d_gene: NA
v_gene: TRBV5-1
abundance: NA

CDR3nt: TGTGCCACCTCACCGACAGGGATTAACTATGGCTACACCTTC
CDR3aa: CATSPTGINYGYTF
j_gene: TRBJ1-2
d_gene: TRBD1
v_gene: TRBV24-1
abundance: NA

CDR3nt: TGTGCCAGCAGCCCTCGCAGGGGAAATGTGAACACTGAAGCTTTCTTT
CDR3aa: CASSPRRGNVNTEAFF
j_gene: TRBJ1-1
d_gene: NA
v_gene: TRBV3-1
abundance: NA

CDR3nt: TGCAGTGCTAGCCTTGGGCCAACTAATGAAAAACTGTTTTTT
CDR3aa: CSASLGPTNEKLFF
j_gene: TRBJ1-4
d_gene: NA
v_gene: TRBV20-1
abundance: many

CDR3nt: TGTGCCAGCAGCCAAGAGCTAGCATCCTACGAGCAGTACTTC
CDR3aa: CASSQELASYEQYF
j_gene: TRBJ2-7
d_gene: NA
v_gene: TRBV3-1
abundance: NA

CDR3nt: TGTGCCAGCAGCCGTGCCGGGCAGGGGTTTGGATCACCCCTCCACTTT
CDR3aa: CASSRAGQGFGSPLHF
j_gene: TRBJ1-6
d_gene: NA
v_gene: TRBV6-1
abundance: few

CDR3nt: TGTGCCACCAGCTGGAGACTCGGGGATGAAGCTTTCTTT
CDR3aa: CATSWRLGDEAFF
j_gene: TRBJ1-1
d_gene: NA
v_gene: TRBV15
abundance: NA

CDR3nt: TGTGCCAGCAGCGTAGGACGGGGCAGCACAGATACGCAGTATTTT
CDR3aa: CASSVGRGSTDTQYF
j_gene: TRBJ2-3
d_gene: NA
v_gene: TRBV9
abundance: NA

CDR3nt: TGCAGTGCTAGTAGCGGGAGCGCCCTAGATACGCAGTATTTT
CDR3aa: CSASSGSALDTQYF
j_gene: TRBJ2-3
d_gene: TRBD2
v_gene: TRBV20-1
abundance: few

CDR3nt: TGCGCCAGCGGGCCGGCAGGGGATTCCTACGAGCAGTACTTC
CDR3aa: CASGPAGDSYEQYF
j_gene: TRBJ2-7
d_gene: NA
v_gene: TRBV5-1
abundance: NA

CDR3nt: TGTGCCAGCATCCCCGAGCGGCTAGCGGAGTCCTACGAGCAGTACTTC
CDR3aa: CASIPERLAESYEQYF
j_gene: TRBJ2-7
d_gene: TRBD2
v_gene: TRBV12-3/TRBV12-4
abundance: NA

CDR3nt: TGTGCCAGCAGCTTGGCCTTAGCGGGGGCCTCCAGGGGGGATACGCAGTATTTT
CDR3aa: CASSLALAGASRGDTQYF
j_gene: TRBJ2-3
d_gene: TRBD2
v_gene: TRBV5-6
abundance: NA

CDR3nt: TGTGCCAGCAGCCGACAGAGTAGCAGAGAGTACAATGAGCAGTTCTTC
CDR3aa: CASSRQSSREYNEQFF
j_gene: TRBJ2-1
d_gene: NA
v_gene: TRBV7-2
abundance: few

CDR3nt: TGCAGTGCCCAGACCCAATATACGACAGATACGCAGTATTTT
CDR3aa: CSAQTQYTTDTQYF
j_gene: TRBJ2-3
d_gene: NA
v_gene: TRBV20-1
abundance: NA

CDR3nt: TGCAGCGTCCTCGGACTAGCGGGAAGCACAGATACGCAGTATTTT
CDR3aa: CSVLGLAGSTDTQYF
j_gene: TRBJ2-3
d_gene: TRBD2
v_gene: TRBV29-1
abundance: NA

CDR3nt: TGTGCCACCTATCGGCTACCCTACGAGCAGTACTTC
CDR3aa: CATYRLPYEQYF
j_gene: TRBJ2-7
d_gene: NA
v_gene: TRBV6-2/TRBV6-3
abundance: NA

CDR3nt: TGCGCCAGCACCTCAAGCTGGACAGGGAAGGCAGATACGCAGTATTTT
CDR3aa: CASTSSWTGKADTQYF
j_gene: TRBJ2-3
d_gene: TRBD1
v_gene: TRBV5-1
abundance: NA

CDR3nt: TGTGCCAGCAGTTTCGGAGGGTTGACCGGGGAGCTGTTTTTT
CDR3aa: CASSFGGLTGELFF
j_gene: TRBJ2-2
d_gene: NA
v_gene: TRBV12-3/TRBV12-4
abundance: NA

CDR3nt: TGTGCCAGCAGTCCAAGTAGCGGGAGGGCCGAAGAGACCCAGTACTTC
CDR3aa: CASSPSSGRAEETQYF
j_gene: TRBJ2-5
d_gene: TRBD2
v_gene: TRBV12-3/TRBV12-4
abundance: NA

CDR3nt: TGTGCCAGCAGCCGCGACTCCCCCGATGAGCAGTTCTTC
CDR3aa: CASSRDSPDEQFF
j_gene: TRBJ2-1
d_gene: NA
v_gene: TRBV5-4
abundance: NA

CDR3nt: TGTGCCAGCAGCTTAGACCGAGGGGATACGCAGTATTTT
CDR3aa: CASSLDRGDTQYF
j_gene: TRBJ2-3
d_gene: NA
v_gene: TRBV7-2
abundance: many

CDR3nt: TGTGCCAGCAGCCAAGATGGCAGGGCCTACAATGAGCAGTTCTTC
CDR3aa: CASSQDGRAYNEQFF
j_gene: TRBJ2-1
d_gene: NA
v_gene: TRBV3-1
abundance: few

CDR3nt: TGCAGTGCTAGTTACCGGACTAGCGGGGGTTTTACCCAGTACTTC
CDR3aa: CSASYRTSGGFTQYF
j_gene: TRBJ2-5
d_gene: TRBD2
v_gene: TRBV20-1
abundance: NA

CDR3nt: TGCGCCAGCAGCTTTGACAGCCTTCATGAAAAACTGTTTTTT
CDR3aa: CASSFDSLHEKLFF
j_gene: TRBJ1-4
d_gene: NA
v_gene: TRBV5-1
abundance: NA

CDR3nt: TGCAGTGCCGTTCTAGCGGGGACCGGCACAGATACGCAGTATTTT
CDR3aa: CSAVLAGTGTDTQYF
j_gene: TRBJ2-3
d_gene: TRBD2
v_gene: TRBV20-1
abundance: NA

CDR3nt: TGCAGTGCTAGACCGTTTTCCTACGAGCAGTACTTC
CDR3aa: CSARPFSYEQYF
j_gene: TRBJ2-7
d_gene: NA
v_gene: TRBV20-1
abundance: few

CDR3nt: TGTGCCAGCAGTCCGGACTACTCTTTAAGCTCCTACGAGCAGTACTTC
CDR3aa: CASSPDYSLSSYEQYF
j_gene: TRBJ2-7
d_gene: NA
v_gene: TRBV12-3/TRBV12-4
abundance: NA

CDR3nt: TGTGCCAGCAACATAGCGGGGGTCACAGATACGCAGTATTTT
CDR3aa: CASNIAGVTDTQYF
j_gene: TRBJ2-3
d_gene: TRBD2
v_gene: TRBV7-9
abundance: few

CDR3nt: TGCAGTGCTATCCTGGGACAGGGGGCTGGCGAGCAGTACTTC
CDR3aa: CSAILGQGAGEQYF
j_gene: TRBJ2-7
d_gene: TRBD1
v_gene: TRBV20-1
abundance: NA

CDR3nt: TGTGCCAGCAGCCTTTGGACAGGAGTTTATGGCTACACCTTC
CDR3aa: CASSLWTGVYGYTF
j_gene: TRBJ1-2
d_gene: TRBD1
v_gene: TRBV3-1
abundance: many

CDR3nt: TGTGCCAGCATTTTTCGGGACAGGGGTAAAGGGGGGGAAGAGACCCAGTACTTC
CDR3aa: CASIFRDRGKGGEETQYF
j_gene: TRBJ2-5
d_gene: TRBD1
v_gene: TRBV2
abundance: NA

CDR3nt: TGTGCCAGCAAGAGACAGGGGGATTCACCCCTCCACTTT
CDR3aa: CASKRQGDSPLHF
j_gene: TRBJ1-6
d_gene: TRBD1
v_gene: TRBV12-3/TRBV12-4
abundance: few

CDR3nt: TGTGCCAGCAGTTACGGGGGGGCCTTTGAGACCCAGTACTTC
CDR3aa: CASSYGGAFETQYF
j_gene: TRBJ2-5
d_gene: TRBD2
v_gene: TRBV12-3/TRBV12-4
abundance: NA

CDR3nt: TGCAGCGGTGTTCCGGGACCCACCGAGCAGTACTTC
CDR3aa: CSGVPGPTEQYF
j_gene: TRBJ2-7
d_gene: NA
v_gene: TRBV20-1
abundance: NA

CDR3nt: TGTGCCACCAAACAGTCCATGAACACTGAAGCTTTCTTT
CDR3aa: CATKQSMNTEAFF
j_gene: TRBJ1-1
d_gene: NA
v_gene: TRBV27
abundance: few

CDR3nt: TGTGCCAGCAGCCCCCCTAACAGGGGGCTGGTGTCCGGGGAGCTGTTTTTT
CDR3aa: CASSPPNRGLVSGELFF
j_gene: TRBJ2-2
d_gene: TRBD1
v_gene: TRBV7-9
abundance: NA

CDR3nt: TGCAGTGCTAGGCTCGGAGAGACCCAGTACTTC
CDR3aa: CSARLGETQYF
j_gene: TRBJ2-5
d_gene: NA
v_gene: TRBV20-1
abundance: NA